This TCR beta chain stems from a study of T cell repertoires in cytomegalovirus infection. Study in general: Matching HLA type, along with CMV infection, was indicated by public TCR beta signatures.

TCRdb used MiXCR to reprocess the reads, holding one entry per CDR3 protein. The data contain about 310,000 distinct CDR3 sequences, about 17% of them singletons. This clonotype has a handful of counts. Germline lookup yields CDR1 SGDLS and CDR2 YYNGEE. The V gene lost 5 bases and the J gene lost 2 bases, with 6 bases spanning the gap. The CDR3 has 12 residues. V usage is TRBV9 and J usage is TRBJ2-3; D is unclear. The receptor comes from a human donor in good health (CMV status not recorded). Some clones in this sample may be carry-over from other donors' samples. The sequenced sample consisted of PBMCs. Here the CDR3 reads CASRPSTDTQYF. Here the CDR3 DNA reads TGTGCCAGCAGGCCGTCCACAGATACGCAGTATTTT.